This T cell receptor beta chain was recorded in a study of T-cell memory formation after mild COVID-19. Each CDR3 protein is one row after TCRdb ran MiXCR on the 5' RACE reads. The top ten hold 3.5% of the sample, which has roughly 250,000 distinct CDR3 sequences, about a sixth seen once. V shed 0 bases and J shed 8 bases, with 17 bases lying between them. CDR1 DFQATT and CDR2 SNEGSKA come from the germline V gene (reference sequence). The CDR3 sequence is 15 residues long. This receptor was taken from a man younger than 35 who had mild COVID-19 (a few samples of this study predate the infection). Cell type and time point are not known. The chain combines TRBV20-1 with TRBJ2-1; D is possibly TRBD2 (7 bases). The sample consisted of PBMCs or a T cell subset sorted from them (not recorded which). The CDR3 DNA follows: TGCAGTGCTAGAGATCCGGGGGGCCACCAGTATGAGCAGTTCTTC. It yields the protein CSARDPGGHQYEQFF.